These 32 T cell receptor beta chains share one sample of origin, sequenced in a study of beta chain features in type 1 diabetes. All of the isolated RNA was reverse transcribed, so expressed TCRB transcripts were sequenced. This table comes from immunoSEQ multiplex PCR, and its TCRdb copy is limited to in-frame clones, with some not included. The sample has 350,000 or so clones, roughly 21% seen once; the top ten hold 0.044%. The sample was naive CD4+ T cells from blood. The receptors here all came from a woman aged 18 to 35 in good health.

CDR3 sequence reads: CASSPDEGQPQHF. In DNA, the CDR3 is TGTGCCAGCAGTCCCGACGAGGGTCAGCCCCAGCATTTT. The rearrangement joins TRBV7-6 to TRBJ1-5; D gene uncertain. V was trimmed by 6 bases and J by 6 bases, leaving 12 bases between them. This CDR3 is 13 amino acids long. Germline assignment: CDR1 SGHVS and CDR2 FNYEAQ.

This chain connects TRBV29-1 to TRBJ2-2; 8 positions agree with TRBD1. Germline CDR1 SQVTM, CDR2 ANQGSEA. V shed 5 bases, J shed 0 bases, and the junction held 2 bases outside the gene matches. The CDR3 sequence is 14 residues long. The CDR3, as DNA: TGCAGCGTTCAGGGGGCTTCGAACACCGGGGAGCTGTTTTTT. This translates into CSVQGASNTGELFF.

This clone was recorded a few times. This chain connects TRBV7-8 to TRBJ2-5; possible D gene TRBD1, 6 bases. Germline V lookup: CDR1 SGHVS, CDR2 FQNEAQ. The V gene lost 4 bases and the J gene lost 0 bases, with 12 bases spanning the gap. CDR3 length: 15 residues. The CDR3 sequence is CASSSQGWYQETQYF. CDR3 in DNA: TGTGCCAGCAGCTCACAGGGATGGTACCAAGAGACCCAGTACTTC.

This clone was picked up a small number of times. The gene calls are TRBV5-4 and TRBJ1-2, with 9 bases aligning to TRBD1. The CDR3 length is 15 residues. Trimming removed 4 bases from V and 2 bases from J; junction bases left unmatched: 6. Germline-derived CDR1 and CDR2 are SGHNT and YYREEE (reference sequence). CDR3 DNA sequence: TGTGCCAGCAGCCTCAGACAGGGGGGAAACTATGGCTACACCTTC. Translation gives CASSLRQGGNYGYTF.

The chain recombines TRBV29-1 with TRBJ1-2; D perhaps matches TRBD1 (6 bases). The CDR3 length is 14 residues. Trimming left V 6 bases short and J 6 bases short, with 20 bases between. Germline-derived CDR1 and CDR2 are SQVTM and ANQGSEA. CDR3 residues: CSVGGALGLDGYTF. CDR3 nucleotides: TGCAGCGTGGGGGGGGCGTTGGGACTCGATGGCTACACCTTC.

This clone was counted between two and nine times. The V and J genes are TRBV2 and TRBJ2-5, with 8 bases aligning to TRBD2. J gave up 4 bases and V 4 bases, and 11 bases lay outside the gene matches. CDR1 and CDR2 (germline): SNHLY, FYNNEI. This CDR3 is 16 amino acids long. The CDR3 DNA reads as TGTGCCAGCAGTGTTGGTGGGACTAGTGAGGGAGAGACCCAGTACTTC. Translation gives CASSVGGTSEGETQYF. The whole variable domain, remainder taken from reference TRBV2 and TRBJ2-5, is EPEVTQTPSHQVTQMGQEVILRCVPISNHLYFYWYRQILGQKVEFLVSFYNNEISEKSEIFDDQFSVERPDGSNFTLKIRSTKLEDSAMYFCASSVGGTSEGETQYFGPGTRLLVL.

This clone turned up a few times. V is TRBV9 and J is TRBJ1-1; no definite D call. V lost 5 bases and J 0 bases, leaving 8 bases between the germline ends. CDR3 length equals 13 residues. The germline V gene encodes CDR1 SGDLS and CDR2 YYNGEE. In DNA, the CDR3 is TGTGCCAGCAGTTTCTATATGAACACTGAAGCTTTCTTT. Translated, it gives CASSFYMNTEAFF.

This clone was picked up a small number of times. J is TRBJ1-1 and V is TRBV18, with D possibly matching TRBD1 (5 bases). Germline CDR1 is KGHSH and CDR2 is LQKENI. V lost 3 bases and J lost 7, with 15 bases in between. The CDR3 has 14 amino acids. CDR3 coding DNA: TGTGCCAGCTCACCCCTGGAGGGGCCGGGTGAAGCTTTCTTT. Translation: CASSPLEGPGEAFF.

Worth noting for this clone: This sample also contains other DNA sequences that code for the same CDR3. The chain is built from TRBV2 and TRBJ2-3; D may be TRBD1 (5 bases). Germline lookup yields CDR1 SNHLY and CDR2 FYNNEI. The CDR3 extends over 12 amino acids. Trimming removed 6 bases at V and 4 bases at J, with 8 bases between. The CDR3 DNA is TGTGCCAGCAGCCAAGGGGCAGATACGCAGTATTTT. Translated: CASSQGADTQYF.

Concerning this clone itself: The sample carries other DNA sequences with the same CDR3. Written as DNA, the CDR3 is TGTGCCAGCAGCGTAGGGACTAGCGGGTACAATGAGCAGTTCTTC. This gives the protein CASSVGTSGYNEQFF. This chain uses TRBV9 with TRBJ2-1; 11 nucleotides match TRBD2. Germline V gene sequence: CDR1 SGDLS, CDR2 YYNGEE. The CDR3 covers 15 residues. With V trimmed by 0 bases and J by 4 bases, 0 bases remained unmatched. Supplemented by reference TRBV9 and TRBJ2-1, the full variable domain reads DSGVTQTPKHLITATGQRVTLRCSPRSGDLSVYWYQQSLDQGLQFLIQYYNGEERAKGNILERFSAQQFPDLHSELNLSSLELGDSALYFCASSVGTSGYNEQFFGPGTRLTVL.

This clone was observed a handful of times. This chain uses TRBV11-2 with TRBJ1-2, with D possibly matching TRBD1 (5 bases). The CDR3 has 14 residues. Trimming stripped 0 bases from V and 6 bases from J, with 11 bases between. Germline assignment: CDR1 SGHAT and CDR2 FQNNGV. The CDR3 DNA reads TGTGCCAGCAGCTTAGACTTACAGGTCGATGGCTACACCTTC. Translating it yields CASSLDLQVDGYTF.

This clone was seen only a few times. The V call is TRBV30, the J call TRBJ1-4, with a weak D call TRBD1 (6 bases). The V gene lost 4 bases and the J gene lost 4 bases, with 10 bases spanning the gap. The CDR3 is made up of 13 amino acids. Looked up from germline, CDR1 is GTSNPN and CDR2 is SVGIG (reference sequence). CDR3 loop: CAWTGQINEKLFF. The CDR3 nucleotides are TGTGCCTGGACTGGACAGATTAATGAAAAACTGTTTTTT.

J is TRBJ1-2 and V is TRBV29-1; D ambiguous. V lost 3 bases, J lost 4 bases, and 18 bases lay in between. The CDR3 totals 15 residues. Per the germline V gene, CDR1 is SQVTM and CDR2 is ANQGSEA. CDR3 nucleotide sequence: TGCAGCGTTGATGACCATCCCGGGGTACCCTATGGCTACACCTTC. Its translation is CSVDDHPGVPYGYTF.

On this clone: Additional DNA sequences in this sample encode the identical CDR3. The chain joins TRBV2 to TRBJ2-5, with 7 bases aligning to TRBD2. Per germline, CDR1 SNHLY and CDR2 FYNNEI. CDR3 length: 14 amino acids. J lost 5 bases, V lost 3 bases, and 6 bases had no gene match. The CDR3 region is CASSEARGGETQYF. CDR3 DNA: TGTGCCAGCAGTGAGGCTCGGGGAGGGGAGACCCAGTACTTC.

V gene TRBV6-7 combines with J gene TRBJ1-6; TRBD1 aligns across 9 bases. TRBV6-7 is reported as an ORF; its role is uncertain. V trimming: 6 bases; J trimming: 10 bases; junction bases outside the gene matches: 16. The CDR3 has 17 amino acids. Written as DNA, the CDR3 is TGTGCCAGCAGCCGTGCCCCGACAGGGGGAACAGGGTCACCCCTCCACTTT. Residues: CASSRAPTGGTGSPLHF.

This clone was seen a few times. This chain uses TRBV4-2 with TRBJ2-7, with 7 positions matching TRBD1. The CDR3 covers 15 residues. Per germline, CDR1 LGHNA and CDR2 YNFKEQ. With 2 bases clipped from V and 0 bases from J, the junction kept 4 bases outside the gene matches. The CDR3: CASSQRQGLSYEQYF. In nucleotides, the CDR3 is TGTGCCAGCAGCCAACGACAGGGCCTCTCCTACGAGCAGTACTTC.

This chain uses TRBV18 with TRBJ2-1; TRBD2 agrees at 10 bases. CDR3 length: 16 amino acids. The germline V gene encodes CDR1 KGHSH and CDR2 LQKENI. V gave up 3 bases and J gave up 6 bases; unmatched junction bases: 8. The CDR3 coding sequence is TGTGCCAGCTCACCCCGTGGACTAGCGGAGACCAATGAGCAGTTCTTC. It codes for CASSPRGLAETNEQFF. Filled out from reference TRBV18 and TRBJ2-1, the complete variable domain reads NAGVMQNPRHLVRRRGQEARLRCSPMKGHSHVYWYRQLPEEGLKFMVYLQKENIIDESGMPKERFSAEFPKEGPSILRIQQVVRGDSAAYFCASSPRGLAETNEQFFGPGTRLTVL.

This chain connects TRBV19 to TRBJ1-5, with D unclear. CDR1 LNHDA and CDR2 SQIVND come from the germline V gene (reference sequence). The length of the CDR3 is 17 residues. Trimming removed 3 bases from V and 0 bases from J, with 15 bases in between. The CDR3 spells CASSMQAGPFSNQPQHF. In DNA, the CDR3 is TGTGCCAGTAGTATGCAGGCTGGGCCCTTTAGCAATCAGCCCCAGCATTTT. The full variable domain, its missing parts supplied by reference TRBV19 and TRBJ1-5, is DGGITQSPKYLFRKEGQNVTLSCEQNLNHDAMYWYRQDPGQGLRLIYYSQIVNDFQKGDIAEGYSVSREKKESFPLTVTSAQKNPTAFYLCASSMQAGPFSNQPQHFGDGTRLSIL.

This clone was found a few times. The chain is built from TRBV5-1 and TRBJ1-2, with 9 bases identical to TRBD1. With V trimmed by 4 bases and J by 2 bases, 6 bases remained unmatched. CDR1 is SGHRS and CDR2 is YFSETQ in the germline V gene. The CDR3 is 15 residues long. In DNA, the CDR3 is TGCGCCAGCAGCGTGGGACAGGGAAGAAACTATGGCTACACCTTC. Protein: CASSVGQGRNYGYTF.

The J gene is TRBJ1-5, the V gene TRBV4-3; D call uncertain. Germline CDR1 and CDR2: LGHNA and YSLEER. V shed 0 bases and J shed 4 bases, with 10 bases lying between them. The CDR3 totals 15 residues. This chain's CDR3 is CASSQERSLNQPQHF. CDR3 nucleotides: TGCGCCAGCAGCCAAGAGCGTTCCTTAAATCAGCCCCAGCATTTT.

CDR3: CASSYSRQSPYGYTF. The CDR3, as DNA: TGTGCCAGCAGTTACTCGCGACAGTCACCTTATGGCTACACCTTC. This chain connects TRBV6-5 to TRBJ1-2; a possible D gene is TRBD1 (5 bases). There are 15 residues in the CDR3. Trimming left V 0 bases short and J 5 bases short, with 13 bases between. The V gene's germline CDR1 is MNHEY and CDR2 SVGAGI.

This clone was picked up a small number of times. The genes are TRBV9 and TRBJ1-1; no reliable D call. Germline V CDR1 and CDR2: SGDLS, YYNGEE. The CDR3 has 13 residues. Deletions cut 0 bases from V and 8 bases from J, with 11 bases between. CDR3 bases: TGTGCCAGCAGCGTAGTCTGGACTGGAGAAGCTTTCTTT. Its protein is CASSVVWTGEAFF.

V is TRBV14 and J is TRBJ1-1; D call uncertain. V dropped 4 bases and J dropped 0 bases, with 6 bases sitting between them. Germline V CDR1 and CDR2: SGHDN, FVKESK. The CDR3 covers 13 residues. CDR3 in amino acids: CASSRDLNTEAFF. In DNA form, the CDR3 reads TGTGCCAGCAGCCGAGACTTGAACACTGAAGCTTTCTTT.

The CDR3 DNA reads as TGTGCCAGCAGCTTAGTCTCGGTGAGGGCTTACTCCTACAATGAGCAGTTCTTC. Encoded protein: CASSLVSVRAYSYNEQFF. V and J are TRBV7-9 and TRBJ2-1; weak D call: TRBD2 (5 bases). Per the germline V gene, CDR1 is SEHNR and CDR2 is FQNEAQ (reference sequence). The CDR3 covers 18 residues. V was cut by 1 base and J by 0 bases, with 16 bases left in between.

The chain employs TRBV29-1 and TRBJ2-3; D gene uncertain. CDR3 length: 13 amino acids. The V gene's germline CDR1 is SQVTM and CDR2 ANQGSEA. Trimming removed 5 bases from V and 0 bases from J, with 9 bases in between. CDR3 loop: CSVFPSSTDTQYF. DNA of the CDR3: TGCAGCGTTTTTCCCTCTAGCACAGATACGCAGTATTTT.

There are a few counts of this clone. This chain links TRBV30 with TRBJ2-2; no clear D. The CDR3 length is 13 residues. V was trimmed by 5 bases and J by 1 base, leaving 8 bases between them. Germline V gene data show CDR1 as GTSNPN and CDR2 as SVGIG (reference sequence). CDR3 sequence: CAWGRLNTGELFF. The DNA for the CDR3 is TGTGCCTGGGGCCGTCTGAACACCGGGGAGCTGTTTTTT. The full variable domain, with the rest looked up from reference TRBV30 and TRBJ2-2, is SQTIHQWPATLVQPVGSPLSLECTVEGTSNPNLYWYRQAAGRGLQLLFYSVGIGQISSEVPQNLSASRPQDRQFILSSKKLLLSDSGFYLCAWGRLNTGELFFGEGSRLTVL.

The gene calls are TRBV28 and TRBJ1-1; no firm D call. This CDR3 spans 10 amino acids. Per the germline V gene, CDR1 is MDHEN and CDR2 is SYDVKM. Trimming stripped 7 bases from V and 3 bases from J, with 3 bases between. CDR3 DNA: TGTGCCAGCACCGACACTGAAGCTTTCTTT. Protein sequence: CASTDTEAFF.

The chain recombines TRBV7-2 with TRBJ2-7, with 7 bases lining up with TRBD1. CDR1 SGHTA and CDR2 FQGNSA come from the germline V gene. The V gene end was trimmed by 1 base and the J gene end by 3 bases; junction bases not matched to a gene: 6. There are 15 residues in the CDR3. The CDR3 nucleotides are TGTGCCAGCAGCTTAGGAGGGGGCAGGATCTACGAGCAGTACTTC. Amino acids: CASSLGGGRIYEQYF.

This clone appeared a few times. The chain carries TRBV5-1 and TRBJ1-1; D gene uncertain. Trimming removed 7 bases from V and 0 bases from J, with 13 bases in between. CDR3 size: 14 residues. Germline loops: CDR1 SGHRS, CDR2 YFSETQ. The CDR3 sequence is CASLTGAMNTEAFF. CDR3 sequence (DNA): TGCGCCAGCCTCACGGGAGCCATGAACACTGAAGCTTTCTTT.

The chain couples TRBV18 to TRBJ2-3; D is unclear. Deletions cut 2 bases from V and 6 bases from J, with 9 bases between. The CDR3 covers 13 residues. Germline CDR1 is KGHSH and CDR2 is LQKENI. The CDR3 nucleotides are TGTGCCAGCTCACCAAATCCCCGGGATACGCAGTATTTT. Translated: CASSPNPRDTQYF.

The chain has TRBV4-2 and TRBJ2-7, with 10 nucleotides matching TRBD1. The germline V gene has CDR1 LGHNA and CDR2 YNFKEQ. The CDR3 contains 15 residues. The V segment lost 1 base and the J segment 0 bases; nucleotides outside the gene matches: 0. The CDR3 here is CASSQGTGGSYEQYF. The CDR3 bases are TGTGCCAGCAGCCAAGGGACAGGGGGCTCCTACGAGCAGTACTTC.

The chain carries TRBV19 and TRBJ2-1, with a weak D call TRBD1 (5 bases). The germline V gene encodes CDR1 LNHDA and CDR2 SQIVND (reference sequence). This CDR3 comprises 15 residues. V lost 3 bases, J lost 6 bases, and 15 bases lay in between. Here the CDR3 reads CASSIGQGIVNEQFF. CDR3 DNA: TGTGCCAGTAGTATTGGCCAGGGAATTGTCAATGAGCAGTTCTTC. Combining the CDR3 with reference TRBV19 and TRBJ2-1 gives the whole variable domain DGGITQSPKYLFRKEGQNVTLSCEQNLNHDAMYWYRQDPGQGLRLIYYSQIVNDFQKGDIAEGYSVSREKKESFPLTVTSAQKNPTAFYLCASSIGQGIVNEQFFGPGTRLTVL.